This passage covers 24 T cell receptor beta chains from one sample sequenced in a study of blood T cell repertoires in COVID-19. TCRdb keeps only in-frame clones here, not all; method: immunoSEQ multiplex PCR. The sample carries a few hundred thousand clones, approximately 80% recorded once. Sequencing was done on a sample of peripheral blood. The source of these receptors is a woman aged 45-65 years with acute or convalescent COVID-19.

The gene calls are TRBV6-4 and TRBJ1-1; D is possibly TRBD1 (5 bases). V was clipped by 6 bases and J by 3 bases, with 11 bases between them. Germline CDR1 MRHNA, CDR2 SNTAGT. This CDR3 spans 13 amino acids. In nucleotides, the CDR3 is TGTGCCAGCAGGCCAGGGCCTCACACTGAAGCTTTCTTT. It is translated as CASRPGPHTEAFF.

This clone was seen more than once but under ten times. The chain is built from TRBV3-1 (or the pseudogene TRBV3-2) and TRBJ1-2; TRBD1 matches 8 bases. V trimming: 0 bases; J trimming: 8 bases; junction bases outside the gene matches: 8. The germline V gene has CDR1 LGHDT and CDR2 YNNKEL (reference sequence). CDR3 size: 15 residues. In DNA form, the CDR3 reads TGTGCCAGCAGCCAAGAGTGGGACAGGTCCGTAGGCTACACCTTC. Amino acid sequence: CASSQEWDRSVGYTF.

V usage is TRBV6-6 and J usage is TRBJ2-5; 7 bases are a match to TRBD1. The length of the CDR3 is 13 residues. From germline, CDR1 is MNHNY and CDR2 SVGAGI (reference sequence). V trimming: 6 bases; J trimming: 0 bases; junction bases outside the gene matches: 1. This CDR3 is CASSGTDQETQYF. CDR3 bases: TGTGCCAGCAGCGGGACAGACCAAGAGACCCAGTACTTC.

The V and J genes are TRBV15 and TRBJ1-4; D is ambiguous. The CDR3 extends over 15 amino acids. Trimming removed 0 bases from V and 10 bases from J, with 15 bases in between. Germline CDR1 reads LNHNV; CDR2 reads YYDKDF (reference sequence). In DNA, the CDR3 is TGTGCCACCAGCAGAGATTCCCAGGTTGGTGGAAAACTGTTTTTT. Translation gives CATSRDSQVGGKLFF.

This clone occurred once. J is TRBJ2-1 and V is TRBV29-1; 11 bases match TRBD2. From germline, CDR1 is SQVTM and CDR2 ANQGSEA. With 0 bases clipped from V and 6 bases from J, the junction kept 4 bases outside the gene matches. The CDR3 has 15 amino acids. CDR3 sequence: CSVEEGLAGLNEQFF. The CDR3 DNA reads as TGCAGCGTTGAAGAAGGACTAGCGGGCCTCAATGAGCAGTTCTTC.

Here the CDR3 DNA reads TGTGCCAGCAGTGAAGGGACCGGGACAGGGGCCTATGGCTACACCTTC. This codes for CASSEGTGTGAYGYTF. The V and J genes are TRBV6-1 and TRBJ1-2; 10 nucleotides align to TRBD1. The germline CDR1 and CDR2 sequences are MNHNS and SASEGT. J gave up 4 bases and V 1 base, and 6 bases lay outside the gene matches. The CDR3 sequence is 16 residues long.

The chain is built from TRBV2 and TRBJ2-7; no clear D gene. V gave up 5 bases and J gave up 0 bases, with 17 bases separating them. The CDR3 spans 16 residues. CDR1 is SNHLY and CDR2 is FYNNEI in the germline V gene. Here the CDR3 reads CASSPRGGLSSYEQYF. The CDR3, as DNA: TGTGCCAGCAGTCCCCGCGGTGGCCTTAGCTCCTACGAGCAGTACTTC.

The rearrangement joins TRBV9 to TRBJ2-1; 12 bases are shared with TRBD2. Germline CDR1 reads SGDLS; CDR2 reads YYNGEE. With 4 bases clipped from V and 4 bases from J, the junction kept 3 bases outside the gene matches. The CDR3 consists of 15 residues. CDR3 in amino acids: CASSLGTSGYNEQFF. The DNA for the CDR3 is TGTGCCAGCAGCCTCGGGACTAGCGGGTACAATGAGCAGTTCTTC.

This clone was counted a single time. The CDR3 nucleotides read TGTGCCAGCAGGGAACAGGGGGCGACTGGAAACACCATATATTTT. Protein product: CASREQGATGNTIYF. The V and J genes are TRBV6-6 and TRBJ1-3; 9 nucleotides line up with TRBD1. This CDR3 is 15 amino acids long. V gave up 6 bases and J gave up 2 bases; unmatched junction bases: 5. The germline V gene encodes CDR1 MNHNY and CDR2 SVGAGI (reference sequence).

The table lists this clone with a few counts. The chain carries TRBV5-1 and TRBJ2-3, with 9 positions matching TRBD2. The ends lost 4 bases at V and 0 bases at J; junction bases unmatched: 9. Germline-derived CDR1 and CDR2 are SGHRS and YFSETQ. This CDR3 spans 17 amino acids. The CDR3 protein is CASSGGLADSSTDTQYF. The CDR3 bases are TGCGCCAGCAGCGGGGGACTAGCAGATTCTAGCACAGATACGCAGTATTTT.

In its sample, this clone was seen a few times. The CDR3 reads CATSTGQNTEAFF. The CDR3 DNA reads TGTGCCACCAGCACGGGACAGAACACTGAAGCTTTCTTT. The genes are TRBV15 and TRBJ1-1, with a tentative D call TRBD1 (6 bases). Germline V gene lookup returns CDR1 LNHNV and CDR2 YYDKDF (reference sequence). The CDR3 sequence is 13 residues long. V was shortened by 4 bases and J by 1 base, with 7 bases between the two germline ends.

This clone was counted once. The rearrangement joins TRBV4-3 to TRBJ1-6, with 9 bases matching TRBD1. The CDR3 runs to 16 residues. Germline CDR1 and CDR2: LGHNA and YSLEER. V lost 0 bases to trimming and J lost 7 bases; unmatched junction nucleotides: 4. CDR3 sequence (DNA): TGCGCCAGCAGCCAAGACGGGGGACAGGGAAATTCACCCCTCCACTTT. Its protein is CASSQDGGQGNSPLHF.

V usage is TRBV9 and J usage is TRBJ1-4; D is perhaps TRBD1 (5 bases). Trimming took off 0 bases at V and 4 bases at J, with 10 bases between the two ends. The CDR3 spans 15 residues. Germline V gene data show CDR1 as SGDLS and CDR2 as YYNGEE. The CDR3 reads CASSVGSGINEKLFF. The CDR3 DNA reads as TGTGCCAGCAGCGTAGGGTCAGGGATTAATGAAAAACTGTTTTTT.

The chain links TRBV19 to TRBJ1-6; possible D gene TRBD1, 6 bases. V was pared by 10 bases and J by 1 base, with 23 bases between. The CDR3 totals 18 residues. CDR1 LNHDA and CDR2 SQIVND come from the germline V gene (reference sequence). The CDR3 region has the DNA TGTGCCACATCACAGGGAATGTCCTCGGGATCCTATAATTCACCCCTCCACTTT. This encodes CATSQGMSSGSYNSPLHF.

The rearrangement links TRBV6-5 to TRBJ1-5, with 8 positions matching TRBD1. This CDR3 is 15 amino acids long. The V and J ends lost 2 bases and 4 bases, in that order; junction bases with no gene match: 4. Germline V gene data show CDR1 as MNHEY and CDR2 as SVGAGI. The chain's CDR3 is CASSYSTGGNQPQHF. Here the CDR3 DNA reads TGTGCCAGCAGTTACAGCACAGGGGGGAATCAGCCCCAGCATTTT.

This chain links TRBV10-1 with TRBJ1-3, with no clear D. The CDR3 is 11 residues long. Per germline, CDR1 WNHNN and CDR2 SYGVQD (reference sequence). The V end lost 7 bases, the J end lost 4 bases, and 5 bases lay between the germline ends. The CDR3 DNA reads as TGCGCCAGCACCTACGGAAACACCATATATTTT. Its translation: CASTYGNTIYF.

The sample holds many counts of this clone. The rearrangement joins TRBV19 to TRBJ1-6; 7 bases line up with TRBD1. From germline, CDR1 is LNHDA and CDR2 SQIVND (reference sequence). V was pared by 7 bases and J by 8 bases, with 11 bases of the junction left unmatched. The length of the CDR3 is 15 residues. This chain's CDR3 is CASTPKGTADSPLHF. CDR3 in DNA: TGTGCCAGTACCCCGAAGGGGACAGCCGATTCACCCCTCCACTTT.

The chain carries TRBV25-1 and TRBJ2-4; perhaps TRBD2 as D (7 bases). CDR1 is MGHDK, CDR2 SYGVNS, per germline. Between the trimmed V and J ends, which lost 7 bases and 5 bases, there was a span of 15 bases. The CDR3 consists of 14 residues. DNA for the CDR3: TGTGCCAGCAAGATGGGGGGGCGTCAAAACATTCAGTACTTC. This codes for CASKMGGRQNIQYF.

The J gene is TRBJ2-5, the V gene TRBV5-1, with a possible D match to TRBD1 (6 bases). This CDR3 comprises 15 residues. The germline V gene encodes CDR1 SGHRS and CDR2 YFSETQ. Trimming pared 1 base from V and 2 bases from J, leaving 12 bases between. The CDR3 DNA reads TGCGCCAGCAGCTTGAGTTCCACAGGGCAAGAGACCCAGTACTTC. As protein: CASSLSSTGQETQYF.

Comment on this clone: In the same sample, other DNA sequences code for this CDR3. J is TRBJ1-5 and V is TRBV28, with TRBD1 identical over 7 bases. The V segment lost 5 bases and the J segment 3 bases; nucleotides outside the gene matches: 4. The CDR3 contains 14 residues. The germline CDR1 and CDR2 sequences are MDHEN and SYDVKM. CDR3 bases: TGTGCCAGCAGTCCGGGACAGCTCAATCAGCCCCAGCATTTT. It codes for CASSPGQLNQPQHF.

J is TRBJ1-4 and V is TRBV9; maybe TRBD1 (6 bases). Germline CDR1 SGDLS, CDR2 YYNGEE. V gave up 1 base and J gave up 0 bases, with 10 bases separating them. This CDR3 has 16 amino acids. CDR3 protein: CASSVYGGATNEKLFF. CDR3 nucleotides: TGTGCCAGCAGCGTATATGGGGGCGCAACTAATGAAAAACTGTTTTTT.

This clone was detected once. The gene calls are TRBV7-9 and TRBJ2-5; D call uncertain. CDR1 and CDR2 (germline): SEHNR, FQNEAQ (reference sequence). Trimming took off 2 bases at V and 4 bases at J, with 11 bases between the two ends. The CDR3 has 14 amino acids. The CDR3 protein is CASSLRGLRETQYF. In DNA, the CDR3 is TGTGCCAGCAGCTTAAGAGGATTGAGAGAGACCCAGTACTTC.

The chain uses TRBV28 and TRBJ1-1; a possible D gene is TRBD1 (6 bases). With 1 base removed from V and 11 bases from J, the gap between germline ends came to 20 bases. From germline, CDR1 is MDHEN and CDR2 SYDVKM. The CDR3 has 15 amino acids. CDR3 sequence reads: CASSLSSGGGGRAFF. CDR3 sequence (DNA): TGTGCCAGCAGTTTATCCTCCGGGGGAGGGGGTAGGGCTTTCTTT.

This chain connects TRBV7-3 to TRBJ2-6, with unresolved D. V lost 5 bases, J lost 4 bases, and 24 bases lay in between. The germline gives CDR1 SGHTA, CDR2 FQGTGA. This CDR3 has 19 amino acids. This chain's CDR3 is CASSRGWSTSPWGANVLTF. CDR3 DNA sequence: TGTGCCAGCAGCCGAGGTTGGAGCACTTCCCCCTGGGGGGCCAACGTCCTGACTTTC.